This T cell receptor beta chain was identified in a study of blood T cells in healthy people across ages. Researchers collected ten milliliters of peripheral blood from every single donor. Then a second PCR, running about 6 to 12 cycles, was carried out with a sample-barcoded 5' primer and a J-beta primer mix. Via MiXCR, TCRdb re-called the 5' RACE reads, giving one row per CDR3 protein. The table includes about 290,000 distinct CDR3 sequences, roughly a quarter detected once. The sample consisted of blood. The TCR sequence derives from a woman aged 70-85 years in good health.

The CDR3 reads CSARDQGGQPQHF. Here the CDR3 DNA reads TGCAGTGCTAGAGATCAGGGAGGTCAGCCCCAGCATTTT. V gene TRBV20-1 combines with J gene TRBJ1-5; maybe TRBD1 (5 bases). This CDR3 has 13 residues. Germline-derived CDR1 and CDR2 are DFQATT and SNEGSKA (reference sequence). The V and J ends lost 0 bases and 6 bases respectively, with 9 bases between them.